This paragraph reports one T cell receptor (beta chain). The antigen remains undetermined. This CDR3 spans 14 amino acids. With 3 bases removed from V and 0 bases from J, the gap between germline ends came to 10 bases. Germline lookup yields CDR1 SGHTS and CDR2 YDEGEE. This sample stems from a study of blood T cells in healthy people across ages. Across the study: About one barcoded beta molecule per two T cells was the capture yield of template switching.

Each donor gave roughly 9.2 milliliters of peripheral blood. Each sample yielded at least 6 million isolated PBMCs. PCR was performed a second time for about 7 to 11 cycles using a sample-barcoded 5' primer and a J-beta primer mix. One entry per CDR3 protein results from TCRdb running MiXCR on the 5' RACE reads. The profile shows 1.6 million or so distinct CDR3 sequences, roughly 30% of them singletons. Study conclusions and caveats: Naive T cell percentage by flow cytometry tracked strongly with beta diversity.

The J gene is TRBJ2-7, the V gene TRBV5-8; weak D call: TRBD1 (6 bases). Sequencing was done on a sample of blood. The TCR sequence derives from a woman in her twenties or thirties in good health. CDR3 bases: TGTGCCAGCAGCTGCCAGGGGAACTCCTACGAGCAGTACTTC. It translates to CASSCQGNSYEQYF. The full variable domain, rest sourced from reference TRBV5-8 and TRBJ2-7, is EAGVTQSPTHLIKTRGQQATLRCSPISGHTSVYWYQQALGLGLQFLLWYDEGEERNRGNFPPRFSGRQFPNYSSELNVNALELEDSALYLCASSCQGNSYEQYFGPGTRLTVT.